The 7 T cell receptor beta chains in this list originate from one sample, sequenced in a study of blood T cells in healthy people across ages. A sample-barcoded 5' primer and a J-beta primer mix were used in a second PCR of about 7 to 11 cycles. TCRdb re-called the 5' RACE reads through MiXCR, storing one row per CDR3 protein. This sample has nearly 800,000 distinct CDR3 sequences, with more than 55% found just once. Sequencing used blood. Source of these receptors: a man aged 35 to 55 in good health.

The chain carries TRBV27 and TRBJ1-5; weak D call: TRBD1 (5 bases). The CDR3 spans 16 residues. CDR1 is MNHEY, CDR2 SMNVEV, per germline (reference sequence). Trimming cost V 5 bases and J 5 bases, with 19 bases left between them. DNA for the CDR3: TGTGCCAGCAGTCCCTCTGGGGGGGAAATACATCAGCCCCAGCATTTT. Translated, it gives CASSPSGGEIHQPQHF.

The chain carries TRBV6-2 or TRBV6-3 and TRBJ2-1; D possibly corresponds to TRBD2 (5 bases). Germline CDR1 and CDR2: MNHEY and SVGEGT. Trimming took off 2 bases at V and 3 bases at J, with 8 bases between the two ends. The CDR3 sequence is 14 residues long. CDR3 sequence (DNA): TGTGCCAGCAGTTACAGCGGAGTCTACAATGAGCAGTTCTTC. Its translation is CASSYSGVYNEQFF.

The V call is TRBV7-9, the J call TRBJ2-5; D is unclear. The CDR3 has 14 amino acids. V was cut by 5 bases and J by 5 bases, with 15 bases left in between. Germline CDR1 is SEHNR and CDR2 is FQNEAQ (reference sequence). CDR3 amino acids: CASSPVTVEETQYF. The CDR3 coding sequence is TGTGCCAGCAGCCCAGTTACGGTTGAGGAGACCCAGTACTTC.

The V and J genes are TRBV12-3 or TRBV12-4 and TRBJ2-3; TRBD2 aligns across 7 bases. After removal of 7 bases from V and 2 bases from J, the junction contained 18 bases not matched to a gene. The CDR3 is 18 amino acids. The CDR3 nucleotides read TGTGCCAGCACTCTTCGGGCCTTAGGGCGGGGGAACACAGATACGCAGTATTTT. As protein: CASTLRALGRGNTDTQYF.

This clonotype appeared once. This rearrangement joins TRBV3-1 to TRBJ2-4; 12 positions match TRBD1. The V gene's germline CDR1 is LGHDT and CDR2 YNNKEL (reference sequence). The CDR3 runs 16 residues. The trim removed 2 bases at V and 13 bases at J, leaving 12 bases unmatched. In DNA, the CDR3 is TGTGCCAGCAGCCAAAAATCCGGGACAGGGGGCGATCAGCAGTACTTC. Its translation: CASSQKSGTGGDQQYF.

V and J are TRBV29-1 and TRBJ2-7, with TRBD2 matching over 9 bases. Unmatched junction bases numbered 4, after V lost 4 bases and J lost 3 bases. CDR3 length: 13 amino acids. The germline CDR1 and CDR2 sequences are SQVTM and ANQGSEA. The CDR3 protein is CSVALAGNYEQYF. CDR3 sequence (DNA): TGCAGCGTTGCTCTAGCGGGAAACTACGAGCAGTACTTC.

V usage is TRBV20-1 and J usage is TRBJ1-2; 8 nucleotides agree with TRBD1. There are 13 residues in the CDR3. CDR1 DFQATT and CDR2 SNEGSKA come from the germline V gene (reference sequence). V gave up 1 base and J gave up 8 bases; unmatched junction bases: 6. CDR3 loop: CSARGSQGVGYTF. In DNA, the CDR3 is TGCAGTGCTAGAGGTTCACAGGGGGTCGGCTACACCTTC.